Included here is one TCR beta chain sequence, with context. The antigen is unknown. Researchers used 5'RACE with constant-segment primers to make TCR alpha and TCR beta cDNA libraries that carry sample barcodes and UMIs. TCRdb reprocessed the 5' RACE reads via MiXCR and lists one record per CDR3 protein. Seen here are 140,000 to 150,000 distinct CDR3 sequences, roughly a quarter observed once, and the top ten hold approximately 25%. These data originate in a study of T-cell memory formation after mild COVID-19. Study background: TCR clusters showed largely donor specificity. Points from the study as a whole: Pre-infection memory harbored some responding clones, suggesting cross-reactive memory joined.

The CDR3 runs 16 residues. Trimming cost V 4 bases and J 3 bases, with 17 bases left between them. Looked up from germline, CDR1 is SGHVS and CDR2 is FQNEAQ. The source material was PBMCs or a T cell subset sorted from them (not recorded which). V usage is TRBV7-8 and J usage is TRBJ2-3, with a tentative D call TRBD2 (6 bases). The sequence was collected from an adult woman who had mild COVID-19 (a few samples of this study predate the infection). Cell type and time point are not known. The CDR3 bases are TGTGCCAGCAGCTCGACGGGTGGGAGGAGGACAGATACGCAGTATTTT. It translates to CASSSTGGRRTDTQYF.